Below, one T cell receptor (beta chain) is given with its context. Antigen: not known. The PCR had 60 Vbeta and 13 Jbeta primers. The method was immunoSEQ multiplex PCR; TCRdb's version includes in-frame clones alone and lacks a portion of them. The sample has under 200,000 clones; around 69% are singletons. This CDR3 contains 18 residues. J was trimmed by 2 bases and V by 1 base; bases with no gene match: 12. Germline CDR1 and CDR2: SGHVS and FQNEAQ. The data derive from a study of cytomegalovirus exposure and HLA in healthy donors. The overall study: Within the Caucasian-associated ancestry cluster were around 81% of the roughly 400 genotyped donors. Overall study findings and caveats: Many donors carried some public TCRs, although rarity characterized most TCR sequences.

This chain connects TRBV7-8 to TRBJ2-5, with 8 positions matching TRBD1. The sample taken for sequencing was PBMCs. The TCR sequence derives from a man between 60 and 70 years old in good health and CMV-seronegative. This CDR3 is CASSLEARGQGWQETQYF. In nucleotides, the CDR3 is TGTGCCAGCAGCTTAGAGGCGCGAGGACAGGGATGGCAAGAGACCCAGTACTTC. Drawing the rest from reference TRBV7-8 and TRBJ2-5, the complete variable domain is GAGVSQSPRYKVAKRGQDVALRCDPISGHVSLFWYQQALGQGPEFLTYFQNEAQLDKSGLPSDRFFAERPEGSVSTLKIQRTQQEDSAVYLCASSLEARGQGWQETQYFGPGTRLLVL.